These 27 T cell receptor beta chains came from one sample sequenced in a study of Graves' ophthalmopathy and Graves' hyperthyroidism. RNA served as the template for amplifying TCR beta CDR3 regions. The library came from an HTBI-primed first-round RT-PCR and a second-round multiplex PCR. One entry per CDR3 protein, called by TCRdb with MiXCR from the multiplex PCR reads. Here the sample spans about 620,000 distinct CDR3 sequences, about a fifth being singletons. Sequencing used peripheral blood. The receptors here all came from a woman younger than 30 with stable Graves' hyperthyroidism. Some clones in this sample may be carry-over from other donors' samples.

Only a few counts were recorded for this clonotype. This chain connects TRBV10-1 to TRBJ2-5; unclear D gene. Trimming shortened V by 0 bases and J by 5 bases, and 10 bases separated the two germline ends. Germline assignment: CDR1 WNHNN and CDR2 SYGVQD (reference sequence). The CDR3 runs to 14 residues. The CDR3 DNA reads TGCGCCAGCAGTGAGTCAGGGTTCGGCGAGACCCAGTACTTC. It codes for CASSESGFGETQYF.

In its sample, this clonotype was seen many times. V is TRBV7-9 and J is TRBJ1-2, with D possibly TRBD1 on 6 matching bases. This CDR3 contains 13 residues. Trimming pared 5 bases from V and 3 bases from J, leaving 10 bases between. Germline CDR1 SEHNR, CDR2 FQNEAQ (reference sequence). CDR3 amino acids: CASSRQDYYGYTF. In DNA, the CDR3 is TGTGCCAGCAGCCGACAGGATTACTATGGCTACACCTTC.

This clonotype has a count of ten or more. The rearrangement uses TRBV27 and TRBJ1-1, with TRBD1 matching over 10 bases. This CDR3 is built from 15 residues. The V gene end was trimmed by 7 bases and the J gene end by 4 bases; junction bases not matched to a gene: 9. Germline CDR1 MNHEY, CDR2 SMNVEV (reference sequence). The CDR3 sequence is CASIPPGQGSTEAFF. The CDR3 DNA reads as TGTGCCAGCATCCCCCCGGGACAGGGGAGCACTGAAGCTTTCTTT.

This clonotype has ten or more counts. An end of the junction differs from the germline gene, which may be a read error. This chain joins TRBV20-1 and TRBJ2-4; 10 positions match TRBD2. Germline CDR1 and CDR2: DFQATT and SNEGSKA (reference sequence). The CDR3 has 14 residues. The CDR3 protein is CSARSGRAENIKYF. As DNA, the CDR3 is TGCAGTGCTAGAAGCGGGAGGGCCGAAAACATTAAGTACTTC.

A note on this clonotype: A much more abundant neighbour one base away suggests this may be a read error. The final CDR3 position lacks the conserved phenylalanine or tryptophan, pointing to a likely read error. The rearrangement links TRBV28 to TRBJ1-2; 9 bases match TRBD1. V shed 8 bases, J shed 3 bases, and the junction held 4 bases outside the gene matches. Germline CDR1 is MDHEN and CDR2 is SYDVKM. CDR3 length: 13 residues. In DNA, the CDR3 is TGTGCCAGCGCGACAGGGGGATACTATGGCTACACCGTC. It yields the protein CASATGGYYGYTV.

The rearrangement links TRBV12-3 or TRBV12-4 to TRBJ1-6, with 7 bases fitting TRBD1. CDR3 size: 16 residues. The J segment lost 7 bases and the V segment lost 7 bases, leaving 13 bases of the junction unmatched. CDR3 sequence reads: CASNWGTEILNSPLHF. In nucleotides, the CDR3 is TGTGCCAGCAATTGGGGGACAGAAATTTTAAATTCACCCCTCCACTTT.

This clonotype was seen many times. V and J are TRBV24-1 and TRBJ1-2; D perhaps matches TRBD1 (5 bases). The germline CDR1 and CDR2 sequences are KGHDR and SFDVKD. This CDR3 is built from 14 residues. V lost 6 bases and J 4 bases, leaving 14 bases between the germline ends. The CDR3 region has the DNA TGTGCCACCAGTAGAACAGGAGTTAGCTATGGCTACACCTTC. The encoded protein is CATSRTGVSYGYTF.

The sample holds many counts of this clonotype. The chain employs TRBV20-1 and TRBJ2-5, with 9 bases fitting TRBD1. The CDR3 covers 13 residues. After removal of 5 bases from V and 6 bases from J, the junction contained 7 bases not matched to a gene. Germline V gene data show CDR1 as DFQATT and CDR2 as SNEGSKA (reference sequence). Written as DNA, the CDR3 is TGCAGTGCTCCGAGACAGGGGGGACAGACCCAGTACTTC. It yields the protein CSAPRQGGQTQYF.

The chain uses TRBV2 and TRBJ1-1; D is possibly TRBD1 (5 bases). The CDR3 extends over 11 amino acids. V was trimmed by 8 bases and J by 8 bases, leaving 12 bases between them. Germline V gene sequence: CDR1 SNHLY, CDR2 FYNNEI. This CDR3 reads CASRGMGEAFF. The CDR3 region has the DNA TGTGCCAGCCGGGGGATGGGCGAAGCTTTCTTT. Together with reference TRBV2 and TRBJ1-1, the CDR3 gives the full variable domain: EPEVTQTPSHQVTQMGQEVILRCVPISNHLYFYWYRQILGQKVEFLVSFYNNEISEKSEIFDDQFSVERPDGSNFTLKIRSTKLEDSAMYFCASRGMGEAFFGQGTRLTVV.

The sample holds many counts of this clonotype. This chain joins TRBV13 and TRBJ1-2; possible D gene TRBD1, 5 bases. The germline gives CDR1 PRHDT, CDR2 FYEKMQ (reference sequence). V gave up 5 bases and J gave up 2 bases, with 12 bases separating them. The CDR3 is made up of 14 amino acids. CDR3 nucleotide sequence: TGTGCCAGCAGCCCTAGGAGGGGAAACTATGGCTACACCTTC. It specifies CASSPRRGNYGYTF.

The table lists this clonotype with many counts. The CDR3 nucleotides are TGCAGCGTCCACCCTCGGACAATCCAAGAGACCCAGTACTTC. As protein: CSVHPRTIQETQYF. The chain uses TRBV29-1 and TRBJ2-5, with D perhaps TRBD1 (5 bases). This CDR3 region has 14 residues. Per the germline V gene, CDR1 is SQVTM and CDR2 is ANQGSEA. V lost 6 bases to trimming and J lost 1 base, with 15 bases between them.

To note about this clonotype: The missing conserved phenylalanine or tryptophan at the end of this CDR3 makes a read error likely. V usage is TRBV5-8 and J usage is TRBJ1-2; D is uncertain. This CDR3 spans 14 amino acids. Germline values: CDR1 SGHTS, CDR2 YDEGEE. Trimming left V 4 bases short and J 6 bases short, with 16 bases between. The CDR3 loop reads CASSVRHPADGYTV. As DNA, the CDR3 is TGTGCCAGCAGCGTGCGGCACCCGGCGGATGGCTACACCGTC.

This clonotype was picked up many times. The gene calls are TRBV6-5 and TRBJ2-7, with 9 bases identical to TRBD1. V shed 5 bases and J 6 bases; nucleotides not matched to a gene: 8. The length of the CDR3 is 14 residues. Per germline, CDR1 MNHEY and CDR2 SVGAGI. CDR3 bases: TGTGCCAGCAGTACCCTACAGGGGGCGGGCGAGCAGTACTTC. Protein: CASSTLQGAGEQYF.

This clonotype was recorded only once. The V call is TRBV15, the J call TRBJ2-2; 7 positions match TRBD1. CDR1 is LNHNV and CDR2 is YYDKDF in the germline V gene (reference sequence). This CDR3 comprises 15 residues. J gave up 1 base and V 5 bases, and 4 bases lay outside the gene matches. The CDR3 DNA follows: TGTGCCACCAGCTCCTGGACAGGGAACACCGGGGAGCTGTTTTTT. It is translated as CATSSWTGNTGELFF.

This sequence joins TRBV10-3 and TRBJ2-7; perhaps TRBD1 as D (6 bases). Germline V gene data show CDR1 as ENHRY and CDR2 as SYGVKD. V lost 0 bases to trimming and J lost 0 bases, with 6 bases between them. The length of the CDR3 is 14 residues. In DNA form, the CDR3 reads TGTGCCATCAGTGAGTCGGACAGCTCCTACGAGCAGTACTTC. Translation gives CAISESDSSYEQYF.

The chain uses TRBV4-1 and TRBJ1-2, with D tentatively TRBD1 (5 bases). The CDR3 covers 13 residues. The germline V and J ends were trimmed by 5 bases and 3 bases, with 10 bases remaining between them. Germline CDR1 is MGHRA and CDR2 is YSYEKL. CDR3 DNA sequence: TGCGCCAGCAGCGTGGACACATACTATGGCTACACCTTC. Protein sequence: CASSVDTYYGYTF.

The table lists this clonotype with many counts. This chain connects TRBV6-1 to TRBJ1-1, with 8 bases fitting TRBD1. J was trimmed by 6 bases and V by 5 bases; bases with no gene match: 8. The germline CDR1 and CDR2 sequences are MNHNS and SASEGT. There are 14 residues in the CDR3. CDR3 DNA: TGTGCCAGCAGTCTTCGGACAGGGATCCCTGAAGCTTTCTTT. It translates to CASSLRTGIPEAFF.

This clonotype came up once. The chain uses TRBV6-5 and TRBJ2-7; 8 nucleotides line up with TRBD1. The CDR3 has 17 residues. After removal of 2 bases from V and 6 bases from J, the junction contained 15 bases not matched to a gene. Germline V gene sequence: CDR1 MNHEY, CDR2 SVGAGI. DNA of the CDR3: TGTGCCAGCAGTTACATAAAGCTGGCAGGGGGCTACAGCGAGCAGTACTTC. Its protein product is CASSYIKLAGGYSEQYF.

The chain is built from TRBV7-2 and TRBJ2-7; D is possibly TRBD2 (6 bases). There are 15 residues in the CDR3. The ends were cut back, 3 bases at V and 2 bases at J, with 14 bases in the middle. Germline loops: CDR1 SGHTA, CDR2 FQGNSA. The CDR3 region has the DNA TGTGCCAGCAGCTTCGGATTTGGGGGGACCTACGAGCAGTACTTC. Protein: CASSFGFGGTYEQYF.

This clonotype has at least ten counts. The genes are TRBV7-9 and TRBJ2-2; TRBD2 is a possible D gene (6 bases). V gave up 8 bases and J gave up 1 base, with 8 bases separating them. The length of the CDR3 is 13 residues. The germline V gene encodes CDR1 SEHNR and CDR2 FQNEAQ (reference sequence). The DNA for the CDR3 is TGTGCCAGCCCGGGAGAGAACACCGGGGAGCTGTTTTTT. The encoded protein is CASPGENTGELFF. Drawing the rest from reference TRBV7-9 and TRBJ2-2, the complete variable domain is DTGVSQNPRHKITKRGQNVTFRCDPISEHNRLYWYRQTLGQGPEFLTYFQNEAQLEKSRLLSDRFSAERPKGSFSTLEIQRTEQGDSAMYLCASPGENTGELFFGEGSRLTVL.

Concerning this clonotype: The CDR3 does not close with the conserved phenylalanine or tryptophan, likely indicating a read error. The chain joins TRBV3-1 to TRBJ2-7; 8 positions match TRBD2. V shed 4 bases, J shed 4 bases, and the junction held 9 bases outside the gene matches. Germline values: CDR1 LGHDT, CDR2 YNNKEL (reference sequence). The CDR3 extends over 15 amino acids. The CDR3 DNA follows: TGTGCCAGCAGCCCTGCTAGCGGGTCCAGTTACGAGCAGTACCTC. Translating gives CASSPASGSSYEQYL.

This clonotype occurred a few times. The chain combines TRBV20-1 with TRBJ2-7; D call uncertain. Germline loops: CDR1 DFQATT, CDR2 SNEGSKA (reference sequence). Between the trimmed V and J ends, which lost 5 bases and 0 bases, there was a span of 17 bases. The CDR3 is 15 amino acids. Here the CDR3 reads CSAGIWTESSYEQYF. For the CDR3, the DNA is TGCAGTGCTGGAATATGGACCGAGAGCTCCTACGAGCAGTACTTC.

This clonotype showed up just once. The chain is built from TRBV2 and TRBJ1-1, with D hard to call. The V gene lost 6 bases and the J gene lost 4 bases, with 27 bases spanning the gap. The CDR3 consists of 18 residues. The V gene's germline CDR1 is SNHLY and CDR2 FYNNEI. CDR3 region: CASRPTLALPHLGTEAFF. DNA for the CDR3: TGTGCCAGCAGACCCACTTTGGCCCTCCCCCATTTGGGCACTGAAGCTTTCTTT.

This clonotype came up many times. A read error may produce the germline difference seen at one junction end. The chain is built from TRBV7-2 and TRBJ2-4; 7 nucleotides align to TRBD2. CDR1 and CDR2 (germline): SGHTA, FQGNSA. The CDR3 extends over 14 amino acids. CDR3 loop: CASSLEAAGNIKYF. The CDR3 bases are TGTGCCAGCAGCTTAGAGGCAGCGGGGAACATTAAGTACTTC.

This clonotype showed up just a few times. This sequence joins TRBV3-1 and TRBJ1-2; perhaps TRBD1 as D (6 bases). This CDR3 spans 17 amino acids. The V and J ends lost 2 bases and 0 bases respectively, with 16 bases between them. Looked up from germline, CDR1 is LGHDT and CDR2 is YNNKEL (reference sequence). The CDR3: CASSQYRDKISNYGYTF. The CDR3 DNA reads TGTGCCAGCAGCCAATATCGGGACAAGATTTCTAACTATGGCTACACCTTC.

This clonotype appeared a few times. The rearrangement joins TRBV28 to TRBJ1-2; D is ambiguous. This CDR3 contains 14 residues. Germline lookup yields CDR1 MDHEN and CDR2 SYDVKM. V was cut by 7 bases and J by 9 bases, with 21 bases left in between. This chain's CDR3 is CASIRLGPQKSYTF. The CDR3 region has the DNA TGTGCCAGCATCCGACTAGGACCCCAGAAGAGCTACACCTTC.

J is TRBJ1-5 and V is TRBV11-2, with unresolved D. The V and J ends lost 1 base and 6 bases respectively, with 7 bases between them. CDR1 is SGHAT and CDR2 is FQNNGV in the germline V gene. The CDR3 sequence is 13 residues long. DNA of the CDR3: TGTGCCAGCAGCTTAGGAGTTACTCAGCCCCAGCATTTT. Translation: CASSLGVTQPQHF.